What follows is one T cell receptor (beta chain) and its context. Its cognate antigen is unknown. TCRdb independently ran MiXCR on the RACE reads; one entry per CDR3 protein. The sample consists of roughly 180,000 distinct CDR3 sequences, more than 14% of them appearing once. This sample is part of a study of human T cells and chemical hapten exposure. About the study: Diphenylcyclopropenone doses were given weekly to the scalps of patients across the approximately 24-week study. Slight differences in pooled library volume were the main source of varying TCR yields across samples. Findings of the study overall: Higher patch test scores went with higher counts of PT1 expanded TCRs. Healthy people's immune response may differ from that of the donors, who had alopecia.

The sample's time point: patch test 1, 2 weeks after DPC sensitization. Treatment in this sample: therapeutic diphenylcyclopropenone sensitization with weekly scalp DPC. The CDR3 sequence is 13 residues long. The V segment lost 6 bases and the J segment 6 bases; nucleotides outside the gene matches: 6. Germline-derived CDR1 and CDR2 are MNHEY and SVGEGT. The sample in question was whole blood, obtained in connection with sensitization to the hapten diphenylcyclopropenone (DPC). The rearrangement links TRBV6-2 or TRBV6-3 to TRBJ1-2; 8 bases agree with TRBD1. The receptor was derived from a woman aged 25-40 years with alopecia areata. Some clones in this sample may be carry-over from other donors' samples. The CDR3 sequence is CASSPADRDGYTF. In nucleotides, the CDR3 is TGTGCCAGCAGCCCCGCGGACAGGGATGGCTACACCTTC.